There are a few counts of the clone carrying this T cell receptor (beta chain). The antigen is undetermined. These data come from a study of T cells in Graves' hyperthyroidism and ophthalmopathy. Amplification of TCR beta CDR3 regions was performed using RNA transcripts as template. The HTBI primer set drove a first-round RT-PCR of the TCR CDR3. TCRdb independently ran MiXCR on the multiplex PCR reads; one entry per CDR3 protein. The table shows about 270,000 distinct CDR3 sequences, with 12% to 15% occurring only once. Hyperthyroidism was newly diagnosed in patients aged 18 to 65 (duration under 2 months). Each diagnosis was grounded in clinical symptoms, serum thyroxine and TRAb, thyroid ultrasound, and orbital computed tomography. V lost 0 bases to trimming and J lost 7 bases, with 14 bases between them. This CDR3 has 15 amino acids. Germline values: CDR1 SGHRS, CDR2 YFSETQ. Whole-study findings and limits: Among thyroid clonotypes expanded above 0.001, most also appeared in blood. Stable hyperthyroidism was separated from ophthalmopathy by a model based on 13 V-J features.

The sequencing input was blood. The sequence came from a woman aged 50 to 65 with Graves' hyperthyroidism that later progressed to Graves' ophthalmopathy. V gene TRBV5-1 combines with J gene TRBJ1-5; maybe TRBD1 (5 bases). The CDR3 bases are TGCGCCAGCAGCTTGGAAGGGGTAGTAGGACAGCCCCAGCATTTT. This codes for CASSLEGVVGQPQHF.